Below are 27 T cell receptor beta chains sequenced from a single sample in a study of tumor-infiltrating lymphocytes in primary liver carcinoma. Constant-region priming of roughly 500 ng total RNA yielded TCR beta cDNA. Libraries for TCR beta were built through three nested multiplex PCR rounds, which together made up a slightly modified ARM-PCR procedure. The first two PCR rounds used TRBV1-TRBV30 primers with a Cbeta primer, around 10 cycles each. MiXCR, run by TCRdb on the multiplex PCR reads, gives a single entry per CDR3 protein. The sample contains approximately 330,000 distinct CDR3 sequences, around three fifths of which appear only once. Blood RNA was derived from unsorted whole blood, and germline DNA was extracted too. Sequencing was carried out using peripheral blood. These receptors all come from a man in his forties with primary liver carcinoma and hepatitis B virus infection.

In regard to this clonotype: A much larger clone is a single base away; this may be a read error. The V and J genes are TRBV6-1 and TRBJ1-4, with 8 nucleotides matching TRBD1. Per germline, CDR1 MNHNS and CDR2 SASEGT. This CDR3 is 15 amino acids long. CDR3 nucleotide sequence: TGTACCAGCAGTGGCCCAGGGGGCGCGGCTGAAAAACTGTTTTTT. Its protein product is CTSSGPGGAAEKLFF.

V gene TRBV11-3 combines with J gene TRBJ2-2; 11 bases are shared with TRBD2. CDR1 SGHNT and CDR2 YENEEA come from the germline V gene. Trimming removed 5 bases from V and 11 bases from J; junction bases left unmatched: 22. The CDR3 runs 19 residues. The CDR3 loop is CASSHGLTSGKEYIGELFF. The CDR3 DNA reads as TGTGCCAGCAGCCATGGGTTGACTAGCGGGAAGGAGTACATCGGCGAGCTGTTTTTT. Using reference TRBV11-3 and TRBJ2-2 for the parts outside the CDR3, the full variable domain is EAGVVQSPRYKIIEKKQPVAFWCNPISGHNTLYWYLQNLGQGPELLIRYENEEAVDDSQLPKDRFSAERLKGVDSTLKIQPAELGDSAVYLCASSHGLTSGKEYIGELFFGEGSRLTVL.

Worth noting for this clonotype: The junction departs from germline at one end; a sequencing error may be responsible. The chain has TRBV11-2 and TRBJ1-6; TRBD1 matches 7 bases. The CDR3 is 14 amino acids. Germline V gene lookup returns CDR1 SGHAT and CDR2 FQNNGV. In DNA, the CDR3 is TGTGCCATCAGCCAACAGGGGATTAATTCGCCCCTCCACTTT. Its translation is CAISQQGINSPLHF.

This clonotype was observed a handful of times. The genes are TRBV7-9 and TRBJ2-1; either TRBD1 or TRBD2 may fit D (6 bases each). Deletions cut 1 base from V and 9 bases from J, with 13 bases between. This CDR3 contains 14 residues. Germline V gene lookup returns CDR1 SEHNR and CDR2 FQNEAQ (reference sequence). The CDR3 DNA reads as TGTGCCAGCAGCTTAGTGATGGGGGGCACTGAGCAGTTCTTC. This codes for CASSLVMGGTEQFF.

Comment on this clonotype: A much larger clone sits a single nucleotide away, making a read error possible. The genes are TRBV10-2 and TRBJ2-5, with D unclear. The CDR3 is 13 residues long. Germline V CDR1 and CDR2: WSHSY, SAAADI. The V and J ends lost 6 bases and 4 bases respectively, with 12 bases between them. The CDR3 region is CASRAGGTETQYF. The CDR3 bases are TGCGCCAGCAGAGCAGGTGGTACAGAGACCCAGTACTTC.

The rearrangement links TRBV11-2 to TRBJ2-7; maybe TRBD2 (5 bases). CDR1 is SGHAT and CDR2 is FQNNGV in the germline V gene. This CDR3 is 18 amino acids long. Trimming took off 5 bases at V and 0 bases at J, with 23 bases between the two ends. The CDR3 bases are TGTGCCAGCAGCATGACTGGCGGTAGCGCCATCAGCTCCTACGAGCAGTACTTC. Protein product: CASSMTGGSAISSYEQYF.

In regard to this clonotype: Given the absence of the conserved phenylalanine or tryptophan at the CDR3 end, a read error is likely. The V gene is TRBV2, the J gene TRBJ1-2; the D is unclear. V lost 6 bases to trimming and J lost 10 bases, with 12 bases between them. CDR3 length: 11 amino acids. CDR1 SNHLY and CDR2 FYNNEI come from the germline V gene. Here the CDR3 reads CASRVSDDYTI. In nucleotides, the CDR3 is TGTGCCAGCAGAGTGTCTGATGACTACACCATC.

The J gene is TRBJ2-7, the V gene TRBV7-9; TRBD1 might be the D (6 bases). This CDR3 is 15 amino acids long. V gave up 1 base and J gave up 2 bases, with 12 bases separating them. Germline V gives CDR1 SEHNR, CDR2 FQNEAQ (reference sequence). The CDR3 sequence is CASSLGDRQAYEQYF. In nucleotides, the CDR3 is TGTGCCAGCAGCTTAGGCGACAGGCAAGCCTACGAGCAGTACTTC. Variable domain in full (rest from reference TRBV7-9 and TRBJ2-7): DTGVSQNPRHKITKRGQNVTFRCDPISEHNRLYWYRQTLGQGPEFLTYFQNEAQLEKSRLLSDRFSAERPKGSFSTLEIQRTEQGDSAMYLCASSLGDRQAYEQYFGPGTRLTVT.

As for this clonotype: Given a much more abundant clone one base away, this may be a read error. The V gene is TRBV29-1, the J gene TRBJ1-3, with D unclear. The CDR3 sequence is 10 residues long. In germline, CDR1 is SQVTM, CDR2 ANQGSEA. V lost 4 bases and J 16 bases, leaving 14 bases between the germline ends. The CDR3 loop is CSVGAGVKYF. In nucleotides, the CDR3 is TGCAGCGTTGGAGCCGGGGTGAAGTATTTT.

On this clonotype: The junction and the germline gene differ at one end; a read error may be behind it. The genes are TRBV11-2 and TRBJ2-1; a weak D match, TRBD1 (6 bases). Germline assignment: CDR1 SGHAT and CDR2 FQNNGV. The CDR3 contains 18 residues. The CDR3 DNA follows: TGTGTCAGCAGCTTGGCGGCAGCACTAGAGGGGGCCTACAATGAGCAGTTCTTC. It codes for CVSSLAAALEGAYNEQFF.

Notes on this clonotype: This likely comes from a read error, as the CDR3 has no conserved phenylalanine or tryptophan at its end. This sequence joins TRBV20-1 and TRBJ2-5; no clear D gene. The J call is in doubt because the DNA end fits TRBJ2-7 better. The CDR3 runs to 13 residues. Looked up from germline, CDR1 is DFQATT and CDR2 is SNEGSKA (reference sequence). The CDR3 reads CSARKISNYEQYI. In DNA, the CDR3 is TGCAGTGCTAGAAAAATCTCAAACTACGAGCAGTACATC.

CDR3 nucleotides: TGCGCCAGCAGCTCGACTAGCGTCTACGAGCAGTACTTC. This codes for CASSSTSVYEQYF. The chain uses TRBV5-1 and TRBJ2-7; the match to TRBD2 covers 8 bases. CDR3 length: 13 amino acids. V lost 3 bases and J lost 3; bases outside the gene matches: 2. Germline values: CDR1 SGHRS, CDR2 YFSETQ.

On this clonotype itself: The CDR3 ends on some other residue instead of the conserved phenylalanine or tryptophan, so this is likely a read error. The rearrangement joins TRBV6-5 to TRBJ2-1; no firm D call. Germline V gene data show CDR1 as MNHEY and CDR2 as SVGAGI. The CDR3 contains 15 residues. The V end was cut by 0 bases, the J end by 7 bases, with 13 bases between. Here the CDR3 DNA reads TGTGCCAGCAGTTACTCACAAGGACCGCGAAATGAGCAGTTCCTC. This translates into CASSYSQGPRNEQFL.

Comments on this clonotype: A much larger clone is a single base away; this may be a read error. V is TRBV6-1 and J is TRBJ2-7; D call uncertain. Germline V gene lookup returns CDR1 MNHNS and CDR2 SASEGT. V lost 4 bases and J lost 7, with 17 bases in between. This CDR3 is built from 14 residues. CDR3 in amino acids: CASSGNKVRTEQYF. The CDR3 DNA reads TGTGCCAGCAGTGGGAACAAGGTCCGTACTGAGCAGTACTTC.

In its sample, this clonotype was seen a few times. The chain couples TRBV13 to TRBJ2-2; D unresolved. V was trimmed by 7 bases and J by 6 bases, leaving 6 bases between them. Germline CDR1 and CDR2: PRHDT and FYEKMQ (reference sequence). This CDR3 spans 11 amino acids. The DNA for the CDR3 is TGTGCCAGCAAAGCATCCGGGGAGCTGTTTTTT. It is translated as CASKASGELFF.

V is TRBV11-2 and J is TRBJ2-4; D gene ambiguous. With 0 bases removed from V and 2 bases from J, the gap between germline ends came to 8 bases. The CDR3 runs to 15 residues. Germline V gives CDR1 SGHAT, CDR2 FQNNGV. The CDR3, as DNA: TGTGCCAGCAGCTTAGACCGGGTATCCAAAAACATTCAGTACTTC. Its translation is CASSLDRVSKNIQYF.

This clonotype was found a few times. The chain recombines TRBV5-4 with TRBJ2-3; D is undetermined. Germline V gene data show CDR1 as SGHNT and CDR2 as YYREEE (reference sequence). V dropped 2 bases and J dropped 6 bases, with 13 bases sitting between them. This CDR3 comprises 14 residues. The CDR3 DNA sequence: TGTGCCAGCAGCTTCGACCCTAGAACGGATACGCAGTATTTT. Its protein is CASSFDPRTDTQYF. Variable domain in full (rest from reference TRBV5-4 and TRBJ2-3): ETGVTQSPTHLIKTRGQQVTLRCSSQSGHNTVSWYQQALGQGPQFIFQYYREEENGRGNFPPRFSGLQFPNYSSELNVNALELDDSALYLCASSFDPRTDTQYFGPGTRLTVL.

Comment on this clonotype: A much bigger clone sits one base away, suggesting this may be a read error. The CDR3 DNA sequence: TGCGCCAGCATAGAACCAGCGGCCATCTCCTACGAGCTGTACTTC. Translating it yields CASIEPAAISYELYF. The chain links TRBV10-2 to TRBJ2-7, with a possible D match to TRBD2 (5 bases). Looked up from germline, CDR1 is WSHSY and CDR2 is SAAADI. The CDR3 loop spans 15 amino acids.

Concerning this clonotype: Relative to the germline gene, one junction end is altered; a read error may explain this. V gene TRBV11-2 combines with J gene TRBJ2-2, with a weak D call TRBD2 (5 bases). This CDR3 comprises 16 residues. Germline CDR1 SGHAT, CDR2 FQNNGV. The CDR3 is CASSKKGARVTGELFF. The DNA for the CDR3 is TGTGCCAGCAGCAAGAAGGGCGCCAGAGTAACCGGGGAGTTGTTTTTT.

J is TRBJ2-2 and V is TRBV12-3 or TRBV12-4; D possibly corresponds to TRBD1 (6 bases). The V and J ends lost 7 bases and 1 base respectively, with 10 bases between them. The CDR3 has 14 residues. CDR3 nucleotide sequence: TGTGCCAGCAACCCGACAGGGAACACCGGGGAGCTGTTTTTT. Translating gives CASNPTGNTGELFF.

Regarding this clonotype: One end of the junction does not line up with germline, which may come from a read error. This chain links TRBV11-3 with TRBJ1-2, with TRBD1 identical over 7 bases. This CDR3 comprises 14 residues. Germline loops: CDR1 SGHNT, CDR2 YENEEA. The CDR3 sequence: CASSVGQHGYGYTF. In DNA form, the CDR3 reads TGTGCCAGTAGCGTGGGACAGCATGGCTATGGCTACACCTTT.

This clonotype was seen a few times. The conserved final phenylalanine or tryptophan is absent from the CDR3, which likely points to a read error. V usage is TRBV11-1 and J usage is TRBJ2-1; weak D call: TRBD2 (6 bases). This CDR3 is built from 16 residues. Germline V gives CDR1 SGHAT, CDR2 FQDESV (reference sequence). The CDR3 DNA reads TGTGCCAGCAGCCGCCGACTAGATTCGAGATACAGTGAGCAGTTCCTC. It encodes CASSRRLDSRYSEQFL.

Turning to this clonotype: The junction departs from the called germline gene at one end, perhaps through a read error. V is TRBV11-2 and J is TRBJ2-3; 7 nucleotides align to TRBD2. The CDR3 runs to 15 residues. Germline CDR1 and CDR2: SGHAT and FQNNGV. CDR3 in DNA: TGTGCTAGCAGTGCTGACGGGGGGAGCACAGATACGCGGTATTTT. Protein: CASSADGGSTDTRYF.

Remarks on this clonotype: A junction end diverges from the germline sequence, so it may reflect a read error. The chain carries TRBV6-2 or TRBV6-3 and TRBJ2-7; D not resolved. This CDR3 spans 14 amino acids. Germline lookup yields CDR1 MNHEY and CDR2 SVGEGT. CDR3 loop: CASSYAKMNYEHYF. DNA of the CDR3: TGTGCCAGCAGTTATGCAAAGATGAACTACGAGCACTACTTC.

With regard to this clonotype: A much larger clone lies one base from this, so it may be a read error. This sequence joins TRBV29-1 and TRBJ2-7, with TRBD2 identical over 13 bases. Germline V gives CDR1 SQVTM, CDR2 ANQGSEA. This CDR3 has 14 residues. V trimming: 8 bases; J trimming: 4 bases; junction bases outside the gene matches: 8. The chain's CDR3 is CSIAGTSGTYEQYF. The CDR3 nucleotides are TGCAGCATTGCCGGGACTAGCGGGACGTACGAGCAGTACTTC.

J is TRBJ2-2 and V is TRBV11-2; D may be TRBD2 (6 bases). V lost 2 bases to trimming and J lost 2 bases, with 12 bases between them. CDR1 is SGHAT, CDR2 FQNNGV, per germline. This CDR3 is 16 amino acids long. Here the CDR3 reads CASSLWGVPNTGELFF. CDR3 nucleotide sequence: TGTGCCAGCAGCTTATGGGGGGTGCCTAACACCGGGGAGCTGTTTTTT.

There are many counts of this clonotype. The rearrangement links TRBV29-1 to TRBJ2-4; perhaps TRBD1 as D (6 bases). Germline CDR1 and CDR2: SQVTM and ANQGSEA. V was trimmed by 5 bases and J by 5 bases, leaving 16 bases between them. The CDR3 loop spans 14 amino acids. The CDR3 is CSVLAGDGENIQYF. As DNA, the CDR3 is TGCAGCGTTCTGGCAGGGGACGGGGAAAACATTCAGTACTTC.